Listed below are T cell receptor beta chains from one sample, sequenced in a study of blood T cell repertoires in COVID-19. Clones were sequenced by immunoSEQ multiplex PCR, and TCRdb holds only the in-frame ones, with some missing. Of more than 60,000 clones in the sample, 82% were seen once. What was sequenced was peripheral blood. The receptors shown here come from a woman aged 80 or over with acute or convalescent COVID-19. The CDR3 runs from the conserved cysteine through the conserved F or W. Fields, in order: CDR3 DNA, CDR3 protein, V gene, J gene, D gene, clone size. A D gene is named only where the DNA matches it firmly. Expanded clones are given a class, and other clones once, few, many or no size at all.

TGTGCCATCAACAACGGGGAGAAGCGGGAGGGCGTAGAGACCCAGTACTTC	CAINNGEKREGVETQYF	TRBV11-3	TRBJ2-5	TRBD2	.
TGTGCCAGCAGTGAATTTATCGGACAGGGGGCGGACACCGAAGCTTTCTTT	CASSEFIGQGADTEAFF	TRBV6-1	TRBJ1-1	TRBD1	.
TGTGCCAGCAGTGAATTATTGACAGGGGGTAGAAACATTCAGTACTTC	CASSELLTGGRNIQYF	TRBV25-1	TRBJ2-4	TRBD1	.
TGTGCCAGCAGTTTACCAGGGGGCTGGGAGACCCAGTACTTC	CASSLPGGWETQYF	TRBV28	TRBJ2-5	TRBD1	.
TGTGCCAGCAGCAGCTGGACTAGCGGGAGTGTGTACAATGAGCAGTTCTTC	CASSSWTSGSVYNEQFF	TRBV28	TRBJ2-1	TRBD2	.
TGTGCCAGCTCACCACGCCTAGCGGGAGGGGAAGAGCAGTTCTTC	CASSPRLAGGEEQFF	TRBV18	TRBJ2-1	TRBD2	once
TGTGCCAGCAGTTCAGGACAGGGGGCGAGAGACACCGGGGAGCTGTTTTTT	CASSSGQGARDTGELFF	TRBV27	TRBJ2-2	TRBD1	.
TGTGCCAGCAGCGGGACTAGCGGAATCTACAATGAGCAGTTCTTC	CASSGTSGIYNEQFF	TRBV7-2	TRBJ2-1	TRBD2	.
TGTGCCATCAGTGAGGGGGCCTTCAGAGGCCAAGAGACCCAGTACTTC	CAISEGAFRGQETQYF	TRBV10-3	TRBJ2-5	.	.
TGCAGCGTAGGTCCCGGGACAGGGAACTATGGCTACACCTTC	CSVGPGTGNYGYTF	TRBV29-1	TRBJ1-2	TRBD1	.
TGCGCCAGCAGCCGGGGGGGGACTACCTCCCTCTACAATGAGCAGTTCTTC	CASSRGGTTSLYNEQFF	TRBV4-3	TRBJ2-1	TRBD2	.
TGCGCCAGCAGCTTGTCATTAAGGGGCAATGAGCAGTTCTTC	CASSLSLRGNEQFF	TRBV5-1	TRBJ2-1	.	.
TGTGCCAGCAGCCCGACTAGCGGGAACAATGAGCAGTTCTTC	CASSPTSGNNEQFF	TRBV5-6	TRBJ2-1	TRBD2	.
TGTGCCAGCAGATTAAGGCAGGGAGGTTTAACTAATGAAAAACTGTTTTTT	CASRLRQGGLTNEKLFF	TRBV7-2	TRBJ1-4	.	.
TGTGCCAGCAGCTTAGGAGGACTAGCGGGAGTATACAATGAGCAGTTCTTC	CASSLGGLAGVYNEQFF	TRBV7-9	TRBJ2-1	TRBD2	.
TGTGCCAGCAGCCGTTACGCAACAGACTACGAGCAGTACTTC	CASSRYATDYEQYF	TRBV11-3	TRBJ2-7	.	.
TGCAGCGTTGTACTGGTCGGTAGCAATCAGCCCCAGCATTTT	CSVVLVGSNQPQHF	TRBV29-1	TRBJ1-5	.	.
TGTGCTAGTGCCAACCCCGGGAAGGTCGAAAACATTCAGTACTTC	CASANPGKVENIQYF	TRBV12-5	TRBJ2-4	.	.
TGTGCCAGCAGCCAAGATGAGGCCCAGTACAATGAGCAGTTCTTC	CASSQDEAQYNEQFF	TRBV14	TRBJ2-1	.	.